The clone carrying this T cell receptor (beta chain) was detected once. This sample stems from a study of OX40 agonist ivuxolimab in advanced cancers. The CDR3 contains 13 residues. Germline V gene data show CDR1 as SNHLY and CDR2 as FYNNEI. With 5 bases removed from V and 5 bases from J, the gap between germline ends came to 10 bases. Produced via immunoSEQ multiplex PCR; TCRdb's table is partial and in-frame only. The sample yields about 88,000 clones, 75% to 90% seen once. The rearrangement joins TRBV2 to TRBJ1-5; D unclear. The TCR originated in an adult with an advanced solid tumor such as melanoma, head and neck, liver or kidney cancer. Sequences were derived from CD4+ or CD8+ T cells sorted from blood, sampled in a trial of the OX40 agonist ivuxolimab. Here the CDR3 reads CASSLDGYQPQHF. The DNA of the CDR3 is TGTGCCAGCAGTCTGGACGGATATCAGCCCCAGCATTTT.